This is a list of T cell receptor beta chains from one sample in a study of T cells in Graves' hyperthyroidism and ophthalmopathy. MiXCR, applied by TCRdb to the multiplex PCR reads, yields one record per CDR3 protein. This sample carries 300,000 to 450,000 distinct CDR3 sequences, roughly 25% of them seen once, and the ten largest clones take more than 60%. The sample taken for sequencing was blood. The receptors here all came from a man aged 45-65 years with Graves' hyperthyroidism. The CDR3 runs from the conserved cysteine through the conserved F or W. Each record gives: J gene, clone size, D gene, V gene, CDR3 protein, CDR3 DNA. The D gene is left open where the match is weak. Clone size is stated in some rows and not others, as once, few, many or a class when expanded.

>TRBJ2-5|.|.|TRBV9
CASSVNWGETQYF
TGTGCCAGCAGCGTAAATTGGGGGGAGACCCAGTACTTC
>TRBJ2-4|few|.|TRBV20-1
CSANTGNHIQYF
TGCAGTGCCAATACAGGGAACCACATTCAGTACTTC
>TRBJ1-1|.|TRBD1|TRBV28
CASRLGQGNTEAFF
TGTGCCAGCAGGTTGGGACAGGGGAACACTGAAGCTTTCTTT
>TRBJ2-3|many|.|TRBV20-1
CSATPTTDTQYF
TGCAGTGCTACTCCGACCACAGATACGCAGTATTTT
>TRBJ2-7|many|.|TRBV28
CASRDLYEQYF
TGTGCCAGCAGGGACCTCTACGAGCAGTACTTC
>TRBJ2-1|.|TRBD2|TRBV20-1
CSARDRGLAGNEQFF
TGCAGTGCTAGAGATCGTGGACTAGCGGGCAATGAGCAGTTCTTC
>TRBJ1-4|few|TRBD1|TRBV28
CASSYRGPNEKLFF
TGTGCCAGCAGCTACAGGGGACCAAATGAAAAACTGTTTTTT
>TRBJ1-2|once|TRBD1|TRBV11-2
CASSPGQGAAGYTF
TGTGCCAGCAGCCCGGGACAGGGGGCGGCTGGCTACACCTTC
>TRBJ2-5|few|.|TRBV11-2
CASSLPGAPGETQYF
TGTGCCAGCAGCTTACCGGGGGCCCCCGGAGAGACCCAGTACTTC
>TRBJ2-5|many|.|TRBV11-1
CASSTGTIVQETQYF
TGTGCCAGCAGCACAGGGACTATTGTACAAGAGACCCAGTACTTC
>TRBJ2-1|many|.|TRBV7-3
CASSSYVGGTDEQFF
TGTGCCAGCAGCTCCTATGTGGGGGGAACCGATGAGCAGTTCTTC
>TRBJ2-6|few|TRBD1|TRBV2
CASTLTGQGSSGANVLTF
TGTGCCAGCACCCTTACCGGACAGGGGAGCTCTGGGGCCAACGTCCTGACTTTC
>TRBJ2-1|many|.|TRBV5-1
CASSLQSSYNEQFF
TGTGCCAGCAGCTTACAGAGCTCCTACAATGAGCAGTTCTTC
>TRBJ1-2|.|.|TRBV18
CASSPQGKHGYTF
TGTGCCAGCTCACCACAGGGGAAGCATGGCTACACCTTC
>TRBJ2-3|few|.|TRBV20-1
CSASKGGGRTDTQYF
TGCAGTGCTAGTAAAGGGGGAGGGCGCACAGATACGCAGTATTTT
>TRBJ2-3|few|.|TRBV12-5
CASGLSEKGTQYF
TGTGCTAGTGGTTTGAGCGAAAAAGGTACGCAGTATTTT
>TRBJ1-1|few|.|TRBV6-1
CASSELGSGTEAFF
TGTGCCAGCAGTGAATTGGGAAGTGGCACTGAAGCTTTCTTT
>TRBJ1-4|.|.|TRBV12-3/TRBV12-4
CASSLAPRWEKLFF
TGTGCCAGCAGTTTAGCGCCTAGATGGGAAAAACTGTTTTTT
>TRBJ1-2|many|.|TRBV11-3
CASSLWQDGYTF
TGTGCCAGCAGCTTATGGCAAGACGGCTACACCTTC
>TRBJ1-4|.|.|TRBV20-1
CSASEDADSNEKLFF
TGCAGTGCTAGTGAAGATGCGGATTCTAATGAAAAACTGTTTTTT
>TRBJ2-7|.|TRBD2|TRBV5-1
CASSLGLAGGSSYEQYF
TGCGCCAGCAGCTTGGGACTAGCGGGAGGTTCTTCCTACGAGCAGTACTTC
>TRBJ2-5|few|.|TRBV20-1
CSATLVGAGGLQETQYF
TGCAGTGCCACCCTCGTGGGAGCGGGTGGATTGCAAGAGACCCAGTACTTC
>TRBJ1-2|.|.|TRBV6-2/TRBV6-3
CASSGAVKGNYGYTF
TGTGCCAGCAGTGGGGCGGTCAAGGGAAACTATGGCTACACCTTC
>TRBJ2-7|few|.|TRBV19
CASSTPWGFSEQYF
TGTGCCAGTAGTACCCCGTGGGGATTTTCCGAGCAGTACTTC
>TRBJ2-1|many|TRBD2|TRBV18
CASSGGLADYNEQFF
TGTGCCAGCTCAGGCGGACTAGCGGATTACAATGAGCAGTTCTTC
>TRBJ2-1|few|TRBD2|TRBV24-1
CATSDSGLAGVRSEQFF
TGTGCCACCAGTGACTCCGGACTAGCGGGAGTAAGGAGTGAGCAGTTCTTC
>TRBJ2-5|.|TRBD2|TRBV6-1
CASKRIAGAGQETQYF
TGTGCCAGCAAAAGGATAGCGGGAGCGGGGCAAGAGACCCAGTACTTC
>TRBJ1-6|.|.|TRBV5-5
CASSLQAGFNNSPLHF
TGTGCCAGCAGCTTACAGGCAGGGTTCAATAATTCACCCCTCCACTTT
>TRBJ2-3|.|.|TRBV19
CASMGAADTQYF
TGTGCCAGTATGGGGGCGGCAGATACGCAGTATTTT
>TRBJ1-1|many|.|TRBV12-3/TRBV12-4
CASSLKRNTEAFF
TGTGCCAGCAGTCTTAAACGGAACACTGAAGCTTTCTTT
>TRBJ2-7|many|TRBD1|TRBV2
CASRRDRGGEQYF
TGTGCCAGCAGGAGGGACAGGGGGGGCGAGCAGTACTTC
>TRBJ2-3|many|.|TRBV7-9
CASLLMETDTQYF
TGTGCCAGCCTATTAATGGAGACAGATACGCAGTATTTT
>TRBJ2-7|few|TRBD1|TRBV7-2
CASSLEGTVAHEQYF
TGTGCCAGCAGCTTAGAAGGGACAGTCGCCCACGAGCAGTACTTC
>TRBJ2-2|.|.|TRBV9
CASSVHRVPGELFF
TGTGCCAGCAGCGTTCACAGGGTCCCCGGGGAGCTGTTTTTT
>TRBJ2-1|few|.|TRBV5-8
CASSYWRQIYNEQFF
TGTGCCAGCAGCTATTGGAGACAAATATACAATGAGCAGTTCTTC
>TRBJ2-3|few|.|TRBV18
CASSRLTGRADTQYF
TGTGCCAGCTCACGTTTGACGGGGAGAGCAGATACGCAGTATTTT
>TRBJ1-5|few|TRBD1|TRBV12-3/TRBV12-4
CASSPGDSGQPQHF
TGTGCCAGCAGTCCAGGGGACAGCGGGCAGCCCCAGCATTTT
>TRBJ2-5|many|.|TRBV28
CASSSPGGRERETQYF
TGTGCCAGCAGTTCGCCTGGGGGGCGGGAGAGGGAGACCCAGTACTTC
>TRBJ2-7|few|.|TRBV29-1
CSVEAPDSSYEQYF
TGCAGCGTTGAGGCCCCGGACTCCTCCTACGAGCAGTACTTC
>TRBJ2-5|.|.|TRBV5-1
CASSFAGTQEETQYF
TGCGCCAGCAGTTTTGCTGGGACCCAAGAAGAGACCCAGTACTTC
>TRBJ2-7|few|.|TRBV12-5
CASGLDSGREQYF
TGTGCTAGTGGTTTGGACTCGGGGCGCGAGCAGTACTTC
>TRBJ1-2|once|TRBD1|TRBV5-6
CASNLMTGAGYGYTF
TGTGCCAGCAACTTGATGACAGGGGCCGGCTATGGCTACACCTTC
>TRBJ2-7|many|.|TRBV6-1
CASSTLGRSSYEQYF
TGTGCCAGCAGCACGCTGGGAAGAAGCTCCTACGAGCAGTACTTC
>TRBJ1-1|few|TRBD1|TRBV12-3/TRBV12-4
CASSFPTGGEREAFF
TGTGCCAGCAGTTTCCCGACAGGGGGCGAGAGAGAAGCTTTCTTT
>TRBJ1-1|many|.|TRBV7-9
CASSSFTPGAEAFF
TGTGCCAGCAGCTCGTTTACTCCGGGAGCTGAAGCTTTCTTT
>TRBJ2-3|once|.|TRBV28
CASTEMGGTDTQYF
TGTGCCAGCACGGAAATGGGGGGCACAGATACGCAGTATTTT
>TRBJ2-3|.|TRBD2|TRBV6-4
CASSYSTSGRAGTQYF
TGTGCCAGCAGTTACTCGACTAGCGGGAGAGCGGGTACGCAGTATTTT
>TRBJ1-5|.|.|TRBV6-2/TRBV6-3
CASSFGTSSNQPQHF
TGTGCCAGCAGCTTCGGGACCTCTAGTAATCAGCCCCAGCATTTT
>TRBJ1-4|.|.|TRBV27
CASSMRANEKLFF
TGTGCCAGCAGTATGAGGGCTAATGAAAAACTGTTTTTT
>TRBJ2-1|.|.|TRBV6-2/TRBV6-3
CASTVDFSYNEQFF
TGTGCCAGCACCGTCGATTTTTCCTACAATGAGCAGTTCTTC
>TRBJ2-1|many|TRBD1|TRBV6-2/TRBV6-3
CASRNRGSYNEQFF
TGTGCCAGCAGAAACAGGGGCAGCTACAATGAGCAGTTCTTC
>TRBJ2-3|.|TRBD2|TRBV7-9
CASSSSSGSTADTQYF
TGTGCCAGCAGCTCGTCTAGCGGGAGTACCGCAGATACGCAGTATTTT
>TRBJ2-7|few|TRBD2|TRBV20-1
CSARDPGSGMYEQYF
TGCAGTGCTAGAGATCCCGGGAGCGGGATGTACGAGCAGTACTTC
>TRBJ2-5|.|.|TRBV6-2/TRBV6-3
CASRQDRGISETQYF
TGTGCCAGCAGACAGGACAGAGGGATTTCTGAGACCCAGTACTTC
>TRBJ2-7|.|.|TRBV9
CASSSRLDTKGSYEQYF
TGTGCCAGCAGCTCCCGGCTGGACACAAAGGGCTCCTACGAGCAGTACTTC
>TRBJ2-5|.|.|TRBV15
CATSSGTQETQYF
TGTGCCACCAGCAGCGGGACACAAGAGACCCAGTACTTC
>TRBJ1-2|few|TRBD1|TRBV11-2
CASSQDRDYGYTF
TGTGCCAGCAGCCAAGACAGGGACTATGGCTACACCTTC
>TRBJ2-5|.|TRBD1|TRBV9
CASSPGQASSAETQYF
TGTGCCAGCAGCCCCGGACAGGCCTCTTCGGCGGAGACCCAGTACTTC
>TRBJ1-1|few|TRBD1|TRBV7-8
CASSGGQAMNTEAFF
TGTGCCAGCAGCGGGGGACAGGCGATGAACACTGAAGCTTTCTTT